Following are 28 T cell receptor beta chains from one sample sequenced in a study of blood T cell repertoires in COVID-19. The protocol was immunoSEQ multiplex PCR, while the TCRdb copy is restricted to in-frame clones and leaves out a portion. The profile shows around 260,000 clones, around nine tenths of them singletons. Sample: peripheral blood. The receptors derive from a man in his forties or fifties who had recovered from COVID-19.

The chain combines TRBV6-5 with TRBJ1-6; D gene uncertain. V lost 6 bases to trimming and J lost 0 bases, with 6 bases between them. Germline CDR1 is MNHEY and CDR2 is SVGAGI. This CDR3 contains 14 residues. The CDR3 sequence: CASREDSYNSPLHF. The DNA for the CDR3 is TGTGCCAGCAGGGAGGACTCCTATAATTCACCCCTCCACTTT.

Points on this clone: Other nucleotide sequences in the sample specify the same CDR3. The chain has TRBV19 and TRBJ2-3; D is uncertain. The CDR3 covers 11 residues. V lost 3 bases and J 5 bases, leaving 3 bases between the germline ends. The germline V gene encodes CDR1 LNHDA and CDR2 SQIVND (reference sequence). The CDR3 DNA reads as TGTGCCAGTAGTATGAGAGATACGCAGTATTTT. It yields the protein CASSMRDTQYF.

This chain joins TRBV29-1 and TRBJ2-7, with D unresolved. Germline-derived CDR1 and CDR2 are SQVTM and ANQGSEA. The germline V and J ends were trimmed by 6 bases and 1 base, with 10 bases remaining between them. This CDR3 is built from 12 residues. Written as DNA, the CDR3 is TGCAGCGTCCGAGGCAGATCCTACGAGCAGTACTTC. Protein product: CSVRGRSYEQYF.

The chain uses TRBV5-1 and TRBJ1-1; D call uncertain. V was cut by 5 bases and J by 5 bases, with 10 bases left in between. CDR3 length: 12 residues. Germline lookup yields CDR1 SGHRS and CDR2 YFSETQ. The chain's CDR3 is CASRRGGTEAFF. The CDR3 DNA is TGCGCCAGCAGACGAGGTGGGACTGAAGCTTTCTTT.

V and J are TRBV4-2 and TRBJ1-1, with D possibly TRBD1 on 5 matching bases. Trimming left V 0 bases short and J 6 bases short, with 8 bases between. The CDR3 extends over 13 amino acids. Germline-derived CDR1 and CDR2 are LGHNA and YNFKEQ. The CDR3 nucleotides read TGTGCCAGCAGCCAAGAGGGGCGCCCTGAAGCTTTCTTT. Amino acids: CASSQEGRPEAFF.

The chain is built from TRBV7-2 and TRBJ2-4; TRBD1 might be the D (5 bases). Between the trimmed V and J ends, which lost 1 base and 0 bases, there was a span of 10 bases. Germline V gene data show CDR1 as SGHTA and CDR2 as FQGNSA. The CDR3 has 16 amino acids. The CDR3 DNA sequence: TGTGCCAGCAGCTTAGGGGGCATTAGAGCCAAAAACATTCAGTACTTC. Translating gives CASSLGGIRAKNIQYF.

The chain has TRBV5-4 and TRBJ1-2; D gene ambiguous. The CDR3 is 16 residues long. The V end was cut by 2 bases, the J end by 8 bases, with 22 bases between. Germline assignment: CDR1 SGHNT and CDR2 YYREEE (reference sequence). As DNA, the CDR3 is TGTGCCAGCAGCTTAAGTAGACACACGAACAATAACGGCTACACCTTC. Its protein is CASSLSRHTNNNGYTF.

The CDR3 reads CASSFNPGAAWVEQFF. CDR3 nucleotides: TGTGCCAGCAGCTTCAATCCGGGAGCCGCATGGGTTGAGCAGTTCTTC. V gene TRBV7-9 combines with J gene TRBJ2-1, with TRBD2 as a possible D gene (6 bases). There are 16 residues in the CDR3. The germline gives CDR1 SEHNR, CDR2 FQNEAQ (reference sequence). Trimming stripped 3 bases from V and 9 bases from J, with 21 bases between.

The chain has TRBV5-1 and TRBJ1-1; D remains unclear. The CDR3 is made up of 15 amino acids. V lost 4 bases and J lost 0, with 13 bases in between. Germline V gives CDR1 SGHRS, CDR2 YFSETQ. In nucleotides, the CDR3 is TGCGCCAGCAGCGAGACTCGAGCTCTGAACACTGAAGCTTTCTTT. It translates to CASSETRALNTEAFF.

The count of this clone is one. The chain joins TRBV19 to TRBJ2-2, with D possibly TRBD2 on 5 matching bases. The ends were cut back, 6 bases at V and 1 base at J, with 15 bases in the middle. CDR1 and CDR2 from the germline V gene are LNHDA and SQIVND (reference sequence). The CDR3 sequence is 16 residues long. CDR3 coding DNA: TGTGCCAGTAGGGCGGCGAGAGGGCGGAACACCGGGGAGCTGTTTTTT. This sequence encodes CASRAARGRNTGELFF.

The chain carries TRBV5-1 and TRBJ2-3, with TRBD2 matching 8 bases. CDR1 and CDR2 (germline): SGHRS, YFSETQ. V shed 0 bases, J shed 3 bases, and the junction held 6 bases outside the gene matches. The CDR3 covers 16 residues. CDR3 amino acids: CASSLVAGPKTDTQYF. Here the CDR3 DNA reads TGCGCCAGCAGCTTGGTAGCGGGGCCCAAGACAGATACGCAGTATTTT. The variable domain in full, completed from reference TRBV5-1 and TRBJ2-3, reads KAGVTQTPRYLIKTRGQQVTLSCSPISGHRSVSWYQQTPGQGLQFLFEYFSETQRNKGNFPGRFSGRQFSNSRSEMNVSTLELGDSALYLCASSLVAGPKTDTQYFGPGTRLTVL.

The chain carries TRBV12-3 or TRBV12-4 and TRBJ2-5; D gene unclear. The CDR3 totals 13 residues. V gave up 5 bases and J gave up 2 bases, with 9 bases separating them. CDR3 nucleotide sequence: TGTGCCAGCAGTCCCAGTTTGCAAGAGACCCAGTACTTC. This encodes CASSPSLQETQYF.

The chain joins TRBV27 to TRBJ1-5, with D uncertain. V was pared by 4 bases and J by 7 bases, with 11 bases between. The CDR3 has 13 residues. Germline CDR1 and CDR2: MNHEY and SMNVEV (reference sequence). CDR3 sequence (DNA): TGTGCCAGCAGTTGGCAAGACGGGCAGCCCCAGCATTTT. It is translated as CASSWQDGQPQHF.

This sequence joins TRBV24-1 and TRBJ2-1; 8 positions agree with TRBD2. From germline, CDR1 is KGHDR and CDR2 SFDVKD. CDR3 size: 15 residues. With V trimmed by 1 base and J by 9 bases, 7 bases remained unmatched. This CDR3 reads CATSDFREGHREQFF. The CDR3 DNA is TGTGCCACCAGTGATTTCCGGGAGGGCCATCGTGAGCAGTTCTTC.

The J gene is TRBJ1-2, the V gene TRBV27; 8 bases fit TRBD1. Per germline, CDR1 MNHEY and CDR2 SMNVEV (reference sequence). V gave up 6 bases and J gave up 6 bases; unmatched junction bases: 6. The CDR3 sequence is 13 residues long. The CDR3 region has the DNA TGTGCCAGCAGGGGGGCAGGGGGCGATGGCTACACCTTC. Amino acid sequence: CASRGAGGDGYTF.

J is TRBJ2-7 and V is TRBV6-2 or TRBV6-3; D unclear. Trimming shortened V by 2 bases and J by 6 bases, and 8 bases separated the two germline ends. This CDR3 has 12 amino acids. Germline values: CDR1 MNHEY, CDR2 SVGEGT. CDR3 DNA: TGTGCCAGCAGTTACGACTCTCCCGAGCAGTACTTC. This codes for CASSYDSPEQYF.

The chain links TRBV4-3 to TRBJ2-3; 7 bases are shared with TRBD1. The CDR3 is made up of 13 amino acids. J lost 8 bases, V lost 8 bases, and 10 bases had no gene match. Germline V gene lookup returns CDR1 LGHNA and CDR2 YSLEER. In DNA form, the CDR3 reads TGCGCCAGCGGACAGGAAGTCGGCTCTACGCAGTATTTT. It yields the protein CASGQEVGSTQYF.

This chain uses TRBV19 with TRBJ1-3, with D unresolved. This CDR3 is built from 14 residues. V was shortened by 8 bases and J by 0 bases, with 11 bases between the two germline ends. From germline, CDR1 is LNHDA and CDR2 SQIVND (reference sequence). As DNA, the CDR3 is TGTGCCAGTTTTTTGGCCCGCTCTGGAAACACCATATATTTT. This gives the protein CASFLARSGNTIYF.

The chain joins TRBV5-1 to TRBJ2-1; 11 bases are a match to TRBD1. Germline trimming cut 6 bases from V and 4 bases from J; bases unmatched to any gene: 12. Germline assignment: CDR1 SGHRS and CDR2 YFSETQ. CDR3 length: 17 amino acids. CDR3 loop: CASTPPGQGAGYNEQFF. The CDR3 DNA reads as TGCGCCAGCACCCCACCAGGACAGGGGGCCGGGTACAATGAGCAGTTCTTC.

The genes are TRBV15 and TRBJ2-3, with 12 bases identical to TRBD2. V gave up 3 bases and J gave up 0 bases; unmatched junction bases: 4. There are 17 residues in the CDR3. The germline V gene has CDR1 LNHNV and CDR2 YYDKDF (reference sequence). The CDR3 here is CATSRRTSGDSTDTQYF. CDR3 sequence (DNA): TGTGCCACCAGCAGGAGGACTAGCGGGGACAGCACAGATACGCAGTATTTT.

The chain has TRBV5-1 and TRBJ2-2, with 12 bases aligning to TRBD2. CDR1 and CDR2 from the germline V gene are SGHRS and YFSETQ. The CDR3 has 16 residues. The trim removed 3 bases at V and 4 bases at J, leaving 4 bases unmatched. For the CDR3, the DNA is TGCGCCAGCAGCTCCGGACTAGCGGGGCCCACCGGGGAGCTGTTTTTT. It specifies CASSSGLAGPTGELFF.

V and J are TRBV7-2 and TRBJ2-2, with 8 positions matching TRBD2. CDR1 SGHTA and CDR2 FQGNSA come from the germline V gene. V dropped 1 base and J dropped 9; count of bases not matched to a gene: 7. The CDR3 is made up of 15 amino acids. In nucleotides, the CDR3 is TGTGCCAGCAGCTTAGTAGGGACTAGTACCCGGGAGCTGTTTTTT. Translated: CASSLVGTSTRELFF.

V gene TRBV6-5 combines with J gene TRBJ2-1; the match to TRBD2 covers 9 bases. This CDR3 has 15 amino acids. V shed 6 bases and J 6 bases; nucleotides not matched to a gene: 9. In germline, CDR1 is MNHEY, CDR2 SVGAGI. The CDR3 region has the DNA TGTGCCAGCAGCCAGCGGGGGGCGGATTTCAATGAGCAGTTCTTC. Protein sequence: CASSQRGADFNEQFF.

The CDR3 here is CASSLRLLAGGLTDTQYF. CDR3 DNA: TGCGCCAGCAGCCTCAGGTTACTAGCGGGGGGCCTTACAGATACGCAGTATTTT. The chain links TRBV4-3 to TRBJ2-3, with 12 bases lining up with TRBD2. The CDR3 is made up of 18 amino acids. Trimming at V came to 4 bases and at J to 3 bases, leaving 11 bases not matched to a gene. Per the germline V gene, CDR1 is LGHNA and CDR2 is YSLEER.

The chain joins TRBV6-6 to TRBJ2-1; 8 nucleotides agree with TRBD1. The length of the CDR3 is 16 residues. V lost 5 bases, J lost 4 bases, and 10 bases stayed unmatched. From germline, CDR1 is MNHNY and CDR2 SVGAGI (reference sequence). The CDR3 sequence: CASSKGAGTGYNEQFF. CDR3 DNA: TGTGCCAGCAGTAAGGGGGCCGGGACAGGTTACAATGAGCAGTTCTTC.

The chain uses TRBV18 and TRBJ2-7; TRBD1 aligns across 7 bases. Germline values: CDR1 KGHSH, CDR2 LQKENI. This CDR3 region has 16 residues. V lost 3 bases to trimming and J lost 4 bases; unmatched junction nucleotides: 12. CDR3 protein: CASSPTDRVTLYEQYF. The CDR3 bases are TGTGCCAGCTCACCTACCGACAGGGTAACCCTTTACGAGCAGTACTTC.

The chain couples TRBV19 to TRBJ2-7; a possible D gene is TRBD2 (6 bases). Looked up from germline, CDR1 is LNHDA and CDR2 is SQIVND (reference sequence). V lost 0 bases and J 3 bases, leaving 12 bases between the germline ends. The CDR3 has 15 amino acids. CDR3 region: CASSIDPAGIYEQYF. The DNA of the CDR3 is TGTGCCAGTAGTATAGACCCAGCGGGTATCTACGAGCAGTACTTC.

This chain links TRBV4-2 with TRBJ2-5; 7 positions agree with TRBD1. The CDR3 is 15 residues long. CDR1 LGHNA and CDR2 YNFKEQ come from the germline V gene. With 0 bases clipped from V and 5 bases from J, the junction kept 6 bases outside the gene matches. CDR3: CASSQEITGVETQYF. The DNA of the CDR3 is TGTGCCAGCAGCCAAGAAATAACAGGGGTGGAGACCCAGTACTTC.